Below, 3 T cell receptor beta chains from the same sample are listed, as sequenced in a study of shared clonotypes between healthy human individuals. TCRdb keeps only in-frame clones here, not all; method: immunoSEQ multiplex PCR. The data contain under 2.5 million clones, around 93% of them singletons. Material: naive CD4+ T cells from PBMCs. As for subset: CD45RA+ positively selected. The receptor set was obtained from a man aged 18 to 35 in good health. Some clones in this sample may be carry-over from other donors' samples.

As for this clone: This CDR3 is also generated by other DNA sequences in the sample. The CDR3 bases are TGTGCCAGCTCACCCCAAACCTACGAGCAGTACTTC. Its translation is CASSPQTYEQYF. The gene calls are TRBV18 and TRBJ2-7, with D unresolved. Germline-derived CDR1 and CDR2 are KGHSH and LQKENI. Deletions cut 3 bases from V and 2 bases from J, with 5 bases between. CDR3 length: 12 residues.

The rearrangement joins TRBV4-1 to TRBJ1-2; D not resolved. The germline CDR1 and CDR2 sequences are MGHRA and YSYEKL. This CDR3 contains 13 residues. The ends were cut back, 2 bases at V and 4 bases at J, with 8 bases in the middle. The CDR3 protein is CASSQPGLYGYTF. The CDR3 region has the DNA TGCGCCAGCAGCCAACCGGGTCTCTATGGCTACACCTTC.

The chain employs TRBV7-8 and TRBJ2-3; the D gene is possibly TRBD2 (6 bases). Germline V gene data show CDR1 as SGHVS and CDR2 as FQNEAQ. CDR3 size: 13 residues. V lost 4 bases and J lost 6, with 11 bases in between. The CDR3 nucleotides read TGTGCCAGCAGCTCCCCTCGGGGGGATACGCAGTATTTT. Its translation: CASSSPRGDTQYF. Combining the CDR3 with reference TRBV7-8 and TRBJ2-3 gives the whole variable domain GAGVSQSPRYKVAKRGQDVALRCDPISGHVSLFWYQQALGQGPEFLTYFQNEAQLDKSGLPSDRFFAERPEGSVSTLKIQRTQQEDSAVYLCASSSPRGDTQYFGPGTRLTVL.